The next 24 T cell receptor beta chains were all read from a single sample in a study of lymphopenia after photon versus proton radiotherapy. Profiled with immunoSEQ multiplex PCR; TCRdb holds only in-frame clones, not every one. Among about 160,000 clones listed, 80% to 90% were seen once. The sample here was peripheral blood, taken from a patient treated with photon-based radiotherapy. The receptors stem from a man aged 45 to 65 with gastric cancer.

This clone was counted a single time. V and J are TRBV6-1 and TRBJ2-7, with 7 bases fitting TRBD2. With V trimmed by 9 bases and J by 1 base, 9 bases remained unmatched. CDR1 is MNHNS and CDR2 is SASEGT in the germline V gene. CDR3 length: 14 residues. The CDR3 sequence is CASGQGGRSYEQYF. In DNA, the CDR3 is TGTGCCAGTGGGCAGGGAGGGCGATCCTACGAGCAGTACTTC.

This chain connects TRBV9 to TRBJ2-3; weak D call: TRBD2 (6 bases). The germline V and J ends were trimmed by 0 bases and 1 base, with 18 bases remaining between them. The length of the CDR3 is 18 residues. The germline V gene encodes CDR1 SGDLS and CDR2 YYNGEE. The DNA of the CDR3 is TGTGCCAGCAGCGTAGCCCCCCGGGGAGCTAGCGGCACAGATACGCAGTATTTT. Translation gives CASSVAPRGASGTDTQYF.

This clone was seen just once. This chain joins TRBV28 and TRBJ1-2, with D hard to call. This CDR3 region has 14 residues. CDR1 MDHEN and CDR2 SYDVKM come from the germline V gene. V shed 6 bases and J shed 0 bases, with 11 bases lying between them. The CDR3 sequence is CASRYPRANYGYTF. The DNA of the CDR3 is TGTGCCAGCAGATATCCAAGGGCTAACTATGGCTACACCTTC.

V gene TRBV5-4 combines with J gene TRBJ2-1; D unresolved. The ends were cut back, 4 bases at V and 0 bases at J, with 14 bases in the middle. Germline CDR1 SGHNT, CDR2 YYREEE (reference sequence). The CDR3 has 16 amino acids. CDR3 coding DNA: TGTGCCAGCAGCCTCCAAAGCGCCAGCTCCTACAATGAGCAGTTCTTC. Amino acids: CASSLQSASSYNEQFF.

The chain couples TRBV12-5 to TRBJ1-1, with 9 bases identical to TRBD1. Germline lookup yields CDR1 LGHNT and CDR2 FRNRAP. The CDR3 totals 18 residues. The V segment lost 0 bases and the J segment 5 bases; nucleotides outside the gene matches: 13. Here the CDR3 DNA reads TGTGCTAGTGGTTTGGTACCCTCTTTGACAGGGGGTAGTACTGAAGCTTTCTTT. Amino acids: CASGLVPSLTGGSTEAFF.

The genes are TRBV30 and TRBJ2-7, with TRBD1 as a possible D gene (6 bases). The V gene's germline CDR1 is GTSNPN and CDR2 SVGIG (reference sequence). Trimming shortened V by 1 base and J by 6 bases, and 13 bases separated the two germline ends. This CDR3 is built from 13 residues. The CDR3 DNA follows: TGTGCCTGGAGTGGAACAGGGAAGGGCGAGCAGTACTTC. It encodes CAWSGTGKGEQYF.

This clone occurred a few times. The gene calls are TRBV6-1 and TRBJ2-7, with D unresolved. CDR3 length: 16 amino acids. CDR1 is MNHNS and CDR2 is SASEGT in the germline V gene. Trimming pared 2 bases from V and 2 bases from J, leaving 16 bases between. CDR3 nucleotide sequence: TGTGCCAGCAGTGAAATCCTGGACCCGATCCCCTACGAGCAGTACTTC. The encoded protein is CASSEILDPIPYEQYF.

The CDR3 nucleotides are TGTGCCAGCAGTTATCGACAGGATACCTACGAGCAGTACTTC. Translation: CASSYRQDTYEQYF. This sequence joins TRBV6-6 and TRBJ2-7, with D perhaps matching TRBD1 (6 bases). The CDR3 spans 14 residues. The V and J ends lost 3 bases and 2 bases respectively, with 11 bases between them. Looked up from germline, CDR1 is MNHNY and CDR2 is SVGAGI (reference sequence).

This rearrangement joins TRBV28 to TRBJ2-1; 8 positions match TRBD1. The CDR3 length is 16 residues. Germline CDR1 is MDHEN and CDR2 is SYDVKM. V gave up 3 bases and J gave up 2 bases; unmatched junction bases: 6. CDR3 loop: CASSFMTGAPYNEQFF. DNA for the CDR3: TGTGCCAGCAGTTTCATGACAGGGGCTCCCTACAATGAGCAGTTCTTC.

The rearrangement links TRBV27 to TRBJ2-3; 9 bases are a match to TRBD1. V lost 8 bases and J lost 3; bases outside the gene matches: 9. The CDR3 contains 15 residues. Germline V gives CDR1 MNHEY, CDR2 SMNVEV (reference sequence). CDR3 in amino acids: CASRLQGAGTDTQYF. The CDR3 DNA is TGTGCCAGCCGACTACAGGGGGCCGGTACAGATACGCAGTATTTT.

This chain links TRBV11-2 with TRBJ1-2; D is perhaps TRBD1 (5 bases). The CDR3 is 19 residues long. Germline-derived CDR1 and CDR2 are SGHAT and FQNNGV. V gave up 0 bases and J gave up 1 base, with 21 bases separating them. The CDR3 DNA follows: TGTGCCAGCAGCTTAGATCCCTTACTTCGCCAGGGCGATAACTATGGCTACACCTTC. It encodes CASSLDPLLRQGDNYGYTF.

The chain has TRBV11-2 and TRBJ1-2; D is unclear. V was shortened by 6 bases and J by 4 bases, with 15 bases between the two germline ends. The CDR3 is made up of 14 amino acids. The germline V gene encodes CDR1 SGHAT and CDR2 FQNNGV. CDR3 in amino acids: CASRSVREAYGYTF. DNA of the CDR3: TGTGCCAGCAGGTCGGTTAGGGAGGCCTATGGCTACACCTTC.

This chain links TRBV5-1 with TRBJ1-2; D possibly corresponds to TRBD1 (6 bases). CDR3 size: 13 residues. Germline V lookup: CDR1 SGHRS, CDR2 YFSETQ. Trimming shortened V by 0 bases and J by 3 bases, and 6 bases separated the two germline ends. The CDR3 DNA sequence: TGCGCCAGCAGCTTGGCAGGGGACTATGGCTACACCTTC. Protein sequence: CASSLAGDYGYTF.

This chain joins TRBV4-2 and TRBJ2-3; TRBD1 is a possible D gene (5 bases). The CDR3 is 19 residues long. Germline lookup yields CDR1 LGHNA and CDR2 YNFKEQ. V shed 4 bases and J shed 0 bases, with 23 bases lying between them. CDR3 loop: CASSPERLGAAPSTDTQYF. For the CDR3, the DNA is TGTGCCAGCAGCCCGGAACGTTTAGGGGCGGCCCCTAGCACAGATACGCAGTATTTT.

The V and J genes are TRBV18 and TRBJ2-1, with D tentatively TRBD1 or TRBD2 (5 bases each). The V end was cut by 5 bases, the J end by 0 bases, with 11 bases between. CDR1 is KGHSH, CDR2 LQKENI, per germline. CDR3 size: 15 residues. The CDR3 region has the DNA TGTGCCAGCTCAGAGAGGGGCAGCTCCTACAATGAGCAGTTCTTC. Residues: CASSERGSSYNEQFF.

V is TRBV27 and J is TRBJ2-7, with TRBD1 matching 10 bases. This CDR3 contains 16 residues. From germline, CDR1 is MNHEY and CDR2 SMNVEV (reference sequence). With 6 bases clipped from V and 2 bases from J, the junction kept 10 bases outside the gene matches. For the CDR3, the DNA is TGTGCCAGCAGCCTAACCGGGACAGGGGCACCCTACGAGCAGTACTTC. Translation: CASSLTGTGAPYEQYF.

The chain uses TRBV7-9 and TRBJ2-7, with 8 nucleotides matching TRBD2. Germline values: CDR1 SEHNR, CDR2 FQNEAQ (reference sequence). J was trimmed by 3 bases and V by 0 bases; bases with no gene match: 4. CDR3 length equals 15 residues. The CDR3 loop reads CASSLASGNYYEQYF. The CDR3 nucleotides read TGTGCCAGCAGCTTAGCTAGCGGGAATTACTACGAGCAGTACTTC. The variable domain in full, completed from reference TRBV7-9 and TRBJ2-7, reads DTGVSQNPRHKITKRGQNVTFRCDPISEHNRLYWYRQTLGQGPEFLTYFQNEAQLEKSRLLSDRFSAERPKGSFSTLEIQRTEQGDSAMYLCASSLASGNYYEQYFGPGTRLTVT.

The chain links TRBV11-2 to TRBJ2-7, with 11 bases lining up with TRBD1. V shed 0 bases and J 6 bases; nucleotides not matched to a gene: 16. Per the germline V gene, CDR1 is SGHAT and CDR2 is FQNNGV. The CDR3 runs 19 residues. In DNA, the CDR3 is TGTGCCAGCAGCTTAGATCGTCTGGGACAGGGGGTTGTTGGTCGCGAGCAGTACTTC. Translating it yields CASSLDRLGQGVVGREQYF. Looking up the rest from reference TRBV11-2 and TRBJ2-7 gives the full variable domain: EAGVAQSPRYKIIEKRQSVAFWCNPISGHATLYWYQQILGQGPKLLIQFQNNGVVDDSQLPKDRFSAERLKGVDSTLKIQPAKLEDSAVYLCASSLDRLGQGVVGREQYFGPGTRLTVT.

This clone was found once. J is TRBJ1-5 and V is TRBV18; tentative D call: TRBD1 (5 bases). Trimming left V 3 bases short and J 7 bases short, with 16 bases between. This CDR3 spans 15 amino acids. Germline V gene lookup returns CDR1 KGHSH and CDR2 LQKENI. The chain's CDR3 is CASSPLQGLPQPQHF. The CDR3 nucleotides are TGTGCCAGCTCACCTTTGCAGGGCCTTCCCCAGCCCCAGCATTTT.

This rearrangement joins TRBV18 to TRBJ2-5, with TRBD1 matching over 10 bases. Trimming cost V 1 base and J 1 base; bases outside gene matches: 3. The germline CDR1 and CDR2 sequences are KGHSH and LQKENI. This CDR3 has 16 residues. This chain's CDR3 is CASSPLRQGAQETQYF. CDR3 DNA: TGTGCCAGCTCACCACTGAGACAGGGGGCCCAAGAGACCCAGTACTTC.

The rearrangement joins TRBV30 to TRBJ2-1, with D possibly TRBD2 on 6 matching bases. V was cut by 0 bases and J by 3 bases, with 12 bases left in between. The CDR3 sequence is 15 residues long. In germline, CDR1 is GTSNPN, CDR2 SVGIG (reference sequence). The CDR3 region is CAWSVLRESYNEQFF. CDR3 nucleotide sequence: TGTGCCTGGAGTGTACTACGGGAGAGCTACAATGAGCAGTTCTTC.

V gene TRBV27 combines with J gene TRBJ2-1; a possible D gene is TRBD1 (6 bases). CDR3 length equals 15 residues. In germline, CDR1 is MNHEY, CDR2 SMNVEV (reference sequence). Between the trimmed V and J ends, which lost 5 bases and 2 bases, there was a span of 13 bases. CDR3 in amino acids: CASSETGKPYNEQFF. The CDR3 bases are TGTGCCAGCAGTGAAACAGGGAAGCCCTACAATGAGCAGTTCTTC.

The chain combines TRBV4-1 with TRBJ2-5; no definite D call. The CDR3 length is 14 residues. CDR1 MGHRA and CDR2 YSYEKL come from the germline V gene. V lost 0 bases, J lost 6 bases, and 11 bases lay in between. The DNA of the CDR3 is TGCGCCAGCAGCCAAGATTCCGGTTTTAAGACCCAGTACTTC. Its protein product is CASSQDSGFKTQYF.

This clone was seen just once. The chain carries TRBV11-2 and TRBJ2-7, with D perhaps TRBD1 or TRBD2 (5 bases each). The germline gives CDR1 SGHAT, CDR2 FQNNGV. The CDR3 consists of 14 residues. Trimming removed 0 bases from V and 6 bases from J, with 12 bases in between. The CDR3 loop reads CASSLDRGVREQYF. The CDR3 DNA reads TGTGCCAGCAGCTTAGATAGGGGAGTCCGCGAGCAGTACTTC.